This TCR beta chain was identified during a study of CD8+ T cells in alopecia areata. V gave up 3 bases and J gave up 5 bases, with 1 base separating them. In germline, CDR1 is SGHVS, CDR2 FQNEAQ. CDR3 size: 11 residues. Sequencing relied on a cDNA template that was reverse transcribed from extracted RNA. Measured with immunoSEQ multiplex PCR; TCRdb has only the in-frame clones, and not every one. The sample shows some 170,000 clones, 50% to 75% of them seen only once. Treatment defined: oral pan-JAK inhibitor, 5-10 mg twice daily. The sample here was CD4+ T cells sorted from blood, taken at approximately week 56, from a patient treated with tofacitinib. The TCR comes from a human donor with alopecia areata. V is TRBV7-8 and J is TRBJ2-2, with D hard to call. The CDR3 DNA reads TGTGCCAGCAGCTTGACCGGGGAGCTGTTTTTT. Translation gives CASSLTGELFF. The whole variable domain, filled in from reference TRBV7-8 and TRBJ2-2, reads GAGVSQSPRYKVAKRGQDVALRCDPISGHVSLFWYQQALGQGPEFLTYFQNEAQLDKSGLPSDRFFAERPEGSVSTLKIQRTQQEDSAVYLCASSLTGELFFGEGSRLTVL.